This T cell receptor (beta chain) was profiled in a study of blood T cell repertoires in COVID-19 (dated by TCRdb to 2020 to 2021). The study in broad terms: Collaborator samples came from the United States, Italy and Spain and covered acute and convalescent phases of COVID-19. The prospective study material was composed of cDNA or gDNA derived from T cells, B-cell-depleted T cells, or PBMCs. Deeply sampled blood TCRbeta repertoires from subjects exposed to, actively infected with, or recovered from COVID-19 were included in the dataset. The repertoires were released in a freely available public database meant as a resource for research on the immune response to SARS-CoV-2. The samples were drawn from the first 160 participants of the ongoing ImmuneRACE study and from 950 to 1,500 subjects provided by 6 global collaborators. Nearly every sample came with metadata listing a de-identified subject ID, COVID-19 status, age in years and sex. Where available, HLA class I and class II types were taken from metadata supplied by the sample provider and were not determined by assay-based typing.

From the germline V gene (reference sequence), CDR1 is SGHAT and CDR2 is FQDESV. From the cysteine up to the phenylalanine, the CDR3 has a length of 14 residues. Here the CDR3 DNA is all that survives: 42 bases in frame from base 1. Between the V and J ends, shortened by 1 base and 6 bases respectively, the junction contains 9 bases. Collaborating institutions collected whole blood in K2EDTA tubes following their own protocols. For TCRbeta analysis, collaborator samples were shipped as frozen whole blood, as isolated PBMCs, or as DNA extracted from either sample type. On this clone itself: Its antigen is still unknown. No clone much larger than this one lies a single base away; base qualities are absent.

The immunoSEQ Assay, a bias-controlled multiplex PCR, was used to amplify TCRbeta CDR3 regions from genomic DNA. The authors processed their data as follows. The number of nucleated cells in each sample was estimated from the amplification of reference gene primers within the assay. To quantify the absolute abundance of each unique TCRbeta CDR3 rearrangement, sequence reads were collapsed and filtered. For each sample, productive Simpson clonality was calculated as the square root of Simpson's diversity index across productive rearrangements. In its TCRdb copy, this immuneACCESS table keeps in-frame sequences only and misses some clones. Where compared with another copy, unresolved V genes explain less than half of these, and the others have no known cause. D and trimming were read from the DNA, whereas the V and J calls and clone size are those reported in that table. The sample records approximately 300,000 clones, around 82% of which are singletons. The ten largest clones represent approximately 1.1% of the sample.

Paper-wide results and their limitations: Clinical and demographic metadata were provided uncurated, with the amount varying by source and participant.

This receptor was taken from a woman between 50 and 59 years old with acute or convalescent COVID-19. The source material was peripheral blood. The V and J segments used are TRBV11-1 and TRBJ2-2; the D gene is unclear. The CDR3 is CASSLVQIPGELFF. The nucleotide sequence reads as follows: TGTGCCAGCAGCTTAGTACAGATCCCCGGGGAGCTGTTTTTT.